This T cell receptor (beta chain) is drawn from a study of tumor-infiltrating lymphocytes in primary liver carcinoma. Study results and caveats: Overlap between tumor regions exceeded overlap of tumor with adjacent tissue or blood. Tumors had a top-250-clone fraction that was significantly higher than blood (p = 0.039).

Trimming removed 6 bases from V and 7 bases from J, with 13 bases in between. This CDR3 spans 12 amino acids. Germline V lookup: CDR1 SQVTM, CDR2 ANQGSEA. About this clonotype itself: The antigen is unknown.

The investigators made TCR beta cDNA from approximately 0.5 ug total RNA, using a constant-region primer. Slightly modified ARM-PCR, run as three nested multiplex PCR rounds, produced the TCR beta libraries. Running nine to ten cycles apiece, the first two PCR rounds relied on TRBV1-TRBV30 forward primers together with a C-beta reverse primer. TCRdb re-called the multiplex PCR reads through MiXCR, storing one row per CDR3 protein. This table holds 95,000 to 150,000 distinct CDR3 sequences, 55% to 70% found once. DNA and RNA were both co-extracted from about 19-30 mg of bulk tissue that had not been sorted.

The V gene is TRBV29-1, the J gene TRBJ2-1; tentative D call: TRBD1 (5 bases). This clonotype was obtained from a woman in her fifties or sixties with primary liver carcinoma and hepatitis B virus infection. The sequenced sample consisted of tumor-adjacent normal liver tissue. CDR3 DNA sequence: TGCAGCGTCGGCGGACATCGAAATGAGCAGTTCTTC. Its protein product is CSVGGHRNEQFF.